This passage covers 19 T cell receptor beta chains from one sample sequenced in a study of CD8 T cells in Susac syndrome. An amount of RNA that ranged from about 0.45 to 1 ug was reverse transcribed with random hexamers. TCRdb reprocessed the immunoSEQ multiplex PCR reads with MiXCR, giving one entry per CDR3 protein. The table shows 67,000 or so distinct CDR3 sequences, with just over 90% occurring only once. Sequences were obtained from CD4+ T cells from PBMCs. Receptor source: a human donor with Susac syndrome.

The chain's CDR3 is CASSLVNAGTGTETQYF. The CDR3 nucleotides are TGCGCCAGCAGCTTGGTTAATGCGGGGACAGGGACAGAGACCCAGTACTTC. The chain joins TRBV5-1 to TRBJ2-5; 9 bases fit TRBD1. Per the germline V gene, CDR1 is SGHRS and CDR2 is YFSETQ. J gave up 4 bases and V 0 bases, and 10 bases lay outside the gene matches. This CDR3 is 17 amino acids long.

The chain links TRBV7-2 to TRBJ1-2; D gene unclear. The CDR3 is made up of 16 amino acids. Germline V lookup: CDR1 SGHTA, CDR2 FQGNSA. V lost 2 bases to trimming and J lost 4 bases, with 17 bases between them. The CDR3 DNA is TGTGCCAGCAGCTTATATACGGGCAATGGAGTCTATGGCTACACCTTC. It specifies CASSLYTGNGVYGYTF.

This clonotype was observed once. The rearrangement links TRBV29-1 to TRBJ1-5; perhaps TRBD1 as D (5 bases). The germline gives CDR1 SQVTM, CDR2 ANQGSEA. With 8 bases removed from V and 5 bases from J, the gap between germline ends came to 16 bases. The CDR3 has 13 amino acids. The CDR3 region is CSYARDRDQPQHF. CDR3 nucleotides: TGCAGCTACGCCCGGGACCGAGATCAGCCCCAGCATTTT.

Only one count was recorded for this clonotype. The chain joins TRBV29-1 to TRBJ1-1; D may be TRBD1 (5 bases). The CDR3 totals 14 residues. Germline assignment: CDR1 SQVTM and CDR2 ANQGSEA. The germline V and J ends were trimmed by 2 bases and 1 base, with 11 bases remaining between them. The CDR3 reads CSVESAGKNTEAFF. The CDR3 DNA follows: TGCAGCGTTGAATCGGCAGGGAAGAACACTGAAGCTTTCTTT.

As DNA, the CDR3 is TGTGCCAGCAGTTTGCGAGACGTCGGCTTGGCCCTCCACTTT. It yields the protein CASSLRDVGLALHF. This rearrangement joins TRBV28 to TRBJ1-6; D call uncertain. The CDR3 totals 14 residues. The V gene's germline CDR1 is MDHEN and CDR2 SYDVKM. Trimming took off 3 bases at V and 14 bases at J, with 17 bases between the two ends.

The chain employs TRBV28 and TRBJ2-3, with 8 positions matching TRBD2. The CDR3 has 16 amino acids. Trimming cost V 6 bases and J 2 bases; bases outside gene matches: 10. Germline lookup yields CDR1 MDHEN and CDR2 SYDVKM. In DNA form, the CDR3 reads TGTGCCAGCAGCCCAAGGTGGCGGGGGGTCACAGATACGCAGTATTTT. Residues: CASSPRWRGVTDTQYF.

V is TRBV29-1 and J is TRBJ1-1; D remains unclear. Trimming removed 4 bases at V and 0 bases at J, with 9 bases between. Germline V CDR1 and CDR2: SQVTM, ANQGSEA. The CDR3 has 13 residues. The CDR3, as DNA: TGCAGCGTTGCCGACGGACTGAACACTGAAGCTTTCTTT. The encoded protein is CSVADGLNTEAFF.

This chain uses TRBV14 with TRBJ1-2, with D perhaps TRBD1 (6 bases). V was clipped by 3 bases and J by 3 bases, with 14 bases between them. Per the germline V gene, CDR1 is SGHDN and CDR2 is FVKESK. This CDR3 is 15 amino acids long. CDR3 nucleotides: TGTGCCAGCAGCCATCACCAGGGGACGTACTATGGCTACACCTTC. Protein product: CASSHHQGTYYGYTF.

This chain uses TRBV7-9 with TRBJ2-1; TRBD1 aligns across 7 bases. The CDR3 contains 14 residues. CDR1 SEHNR and CDR2 FQNEAQ come from the germline V gene (reference sequence). V was clipped by 4 bases and J by 5 bases; unmatched bases: 5. The CDR3 DNA reads as TGTGCCAGCAGCTCAACGGGACAGAACAATGAGCAGTTCTTC. Protein product: CASSSTGQNNEQFF.

The CDR3 region is CSVVQSTGELFF. As DNA, the CDR3 is TGCAGCGTTGTGCAGAGCACCGGGGAGCTGTTTTTT. The chain recombines TRBV29-1 with TRBJ2-2; D unresolved. V was cut by 4 bases and J by 4 bases, with 7 bases left in between. Germline loops: CDR1 SQVTM, CDR2 ANQGSEA. This CDR3 has 12 residues.

The J gene is TRBJ2-2, the V gene TRBV6-2 or TRBV6-3; D remains ambiguous. The V end lost 6 bases, the J end lost 4 bases, and 12 bases lay between the germline ends. This CDR3 has 14 amino acids. Germline V gene lookup returns CDR1 MNHEY and CDR2 SVGEGT. This CDR3 reads CASSPYGVTGELFF. Here the CDR3 DNA reads TGTGCCAGCAGCCCCTACGGTGTCACCGGGGAGCTGTTTTTT.

In nucleotides, the CDR3 is TGTGCCAGCAGCCGGTGGGGACTGGAAGCTTTCTTT. Its protein is CASSRWGLEAFF. This chain connects TRBV16 to TRBJ1-1; possible D gene TRBD1, 5 bases. Germline loops: CDR1 KGHSY, CDR2 FQNENV. The ends were cut back, 4 bases at V and 8 bases at J, with 11 bases in the middle. The CDR3 sequence is 12 residues long.

The rearrangement links TRBV28 to TRBJ1-2; the match to TRBD1 covers 7 bases. The germline V gene has CDR1 MDHEN and CDR2 SYDVKM. J lost 4 bases, V lost 6 bases, and 11 bases had no gene match. This CDR3 has 15 amino acids. CDR3 sequence: CASRHNPTGTYGYTF. CDR3 DNA: TGTGCCAGCAGACATAACCCGACAGGGACCTATGGCTACACCTTC.

V usage is TRBV7-9 and J usage is TRBJ2-2, with D perhaps TRBD2 (5 bases). This CDR3 contains 15 residues. Trimming cost V 3 bases and J 1 base, with 9 bases left between them. CDR1 SEHNR and CDR2 FQNEAQ come from the germline V gene (reference sequence). CDR3 sequence: CASSFSDWNTGELFF. The DNA for the CDR3 is TGTGCCAGCAGCTTTTCGGACTGGAACACCGGGGAGCTGTTTTTT.

This rearrangement joins TRBV30 to TRBJ1-6; TRBD1 agrees at 11 bases. Germline CDR1 GTSNPN, CDR2 SVGIG (reference sequence). The CDR3 is made up of 16 amino acids. V was clipped by 2 bases and J by 4 bases; unmatched bases: 4. In DNA form, the CDR3 reads TGTGCCTGGAGTCGAGGGGACAGGGGGTATAATTCACCCCTCCACTTT. Protein sequence: CAWSRGDRGYNSPLHF.

CDR3 nucleotide sequence: TGTGCCAGCAGTAAGCACAGGGAGGGTGGCTACACCTTC. Protein product: CASSKHREGGYTF. The rearrangement joins TRBV28 to TRBJ1-2; tentatively, D is TRBD1 (6 bases). The CDR3 runs to 13 residues. With 5 bases removed from V and 7 bases from J, the gap between germline ends came to 14 bases. CDR1 is MDHEN, CDR2 SYDVKM, per germline.

J is TRBJ2-1 and V is TRBV7-2, with a weak D call TRBD1 (5 bases). V lost 2 bases, J lost 4 bases, and 6 bases lay in between. Germline CDR1 reads SGHTA; CDR2 reads FQGNSA. The CDR3 loop spans 13 amino acids. CDR3 nucleotide sequence: TGTGCCAGCAGCTTACAGGGTTACAATGAGCAGTTCTTC. This encodes CASSLQGYNEQFF.

The rearrangement uses TRBV4-3 and TRBJ2-5; 11 bases are shared with TRBD2. Germline V lookup: CDR1 LGHNA, CDR2 YSLEER. The CDR3 contains 16 residues. V shed 1 base and J 3 bases; nucleotides not matched to a gene: 4. The CDR3 spells CASSQAPTSGEETQYF. The CDR3 nucleotides are TGCGCCAGCAGCCAAGCCCCGACTAGCGGGGAAGAGACCCAGTACTTC.

V gene TRBV30 combines with J gene TRBJ2-4; D perhaps matches TRBD2 (6 bases). The CDR3 covers 16 residues. Germline V gene sequence: CDR1 GTSNPN, CDR2 SVGIG (reference sequence). Trimming cost V 0 bases and J 0 bases, with 12 bases left between them. DNA of the CDR3: TGTGCCTGGAGTGTACGGGGGTTGTTAGCCAAAAACATTCAGTACTTC. Translated, it gives CAWSVRGLLAKNIQYF. The full variable domain, in which reference TRBV30 and TRBJ2-4 provide the parts outside the CDR3, is SQTIHQWPATLVQPVGSPLSLECTVEGTSNPNLYWYRQAAGRGLQLLFYSVGIGQISSEVPQNLSASRPQDRQFILSSKKLLLSDSGFYLCAWSVRGLLAKNIQYFGAGTRLSVL.